The clone carrying this TCR beta chain has only a few counts. Its antigen is still unknown. This sample is part of a study of shared clonotypes between healthy human individuals. Germline CDR1 MNHNS, CDR2 SASEGT. There are 14 residues in the CDR3. Trimming pared 5 bases from V and 4 bases from J, leaving 12 bases between. Using around 200 ng DNA, some 30,000 T cell genomes, the sorted-subset replicate PCRs were run. Data came from immunoSEQ multiplex PCR; TCRdb stores just in-frame clones and leaves some out. The data hold around 720,000 clones, with approximately 73% observed a single time. General study findings and limits: Compared with clonotypes that all four donors shared, non-shared clonotypes had lower generation probabilities.

Splitting of CD4+ cells produced CD45RA+ naive and CD45RA-negative memory subsets. This TCR was recovered from a woman aged 30 to 39 in good health. Sequenced input: memory CD4+ T cells sorted from blood. Subset defined: CD45RA-negative fraction. The chain uses TRBV6-1 and TRBJ1-3; weak D call: TRBD1 (5 bases). The CDR3 sequence: CASSNPGSGNTIYF. CDR3 DNA sequence: TGTGCCAGCAGTAACCCAGGGTCCGGAAACACCATATATTTT.